The 8 T cell receptor beta chains listed next were all sequenced from one sample in a study of T cells in Graves' hyperthyroidism and ophthalmopathy. TCR beta CDR3 regions were amplified from RNA. The HTBI primer set drove a first-round RT-PCR of the TCR CDR3. TCRdb fed the multiplex PCR reads into MiXCR, producing one record per CDR3 protein. The table has about 570,000 distinct CDR3 sequences, roughly 46% seen once. Sequenced sample: peripheral blood or thyroid tissue (not recorded which). Every receptor here comes from an adult woman with Graves' disease, either hyperthyroidism or ophthalmopathy (not recorded which).

This clonotype occurred many times. This chain uses TRBV2 with TRBJ2-7, with 7 bases lining up with TRBD1. The CDR3 length is 17 residues. V lost 4 bases to trimming and J lost 3 bases; unmatched junction nucleotides: 15. Germline-derived CDR1 and CDR2 are SNHLY and FYNNEI. CDR3: CASSGGMKGDSYYEQYF. In DNA, the CDR3 is TGTGCCAGCAGTGGGGGGATGAAGGGGGACAGTTACTACGAGCAGTACTTC.

This clonotype was detected many times. The chain recombines TRBV6-5 with TRBJ2-2; D is unresolved. The CDR3 runs 12 residues. The germline V gene has CDR1 MNHEY and CDR2 SVGAGI. The germline V and J ends were trimmed by 7 bases and 8 bases, with 11 bases remaining between them. CDR3: CASTTVGGELFF. The CDR3 DNA follows: TGTGCCAGCACCACGGTGGGGGGGGAGCTGTTTTTT.

This clonotype showed up many times. The chain recombines TRBV27 with TRBJ1-2; D gene ambiguous. V was trimmed by 0 bases and J by 2 bases, leaving 7 bases between them. The CDR3 covers 14 residues. Germline CDR1 is MNHEY and CDR2 is SMNVEV (reference sequence). CDR3 sequence (DNA): TGTGCCAGCAGTTTATCAGTGGGAAACTATGGCTACACCTTC. It codes for CASSLSVGNYGYTF.

This clonotype was counted a single time. This may come from a read error, since a much larger clone is one base off. The rearrangement uses TRBV20-1 and TRBJ2-2; tentatively, D is TRBD2 (5 bases). This CDR3 has 15 amino acids. Germline V gives CDR1 DFQATT, CDR2 SNEGSKA (reference sequence). In DNA, the CDR3 is TGCAGTGCTATTCAGACGTTCGCGAACACCGGGGAGCTGCTTTTT. Translating it yields CSAIQTFANTGELLF.

The gene calls are TRBV7-3 and TRBJ2-1, with 10 nucleotides matching TRBD2. The CDR3 covers 16 residues. CDR1 SGHTA and CDR2 FQGTGA come from the germline V gene. V lost 5 bases and J lost 6; bases outside the gene matches: 10. CDR3 residues: CASSPIVAGGFNEQFF. The DNA for the CDR3 is TGTGCCAGCAGCCCGATTGTAGCGGGGGGTTTCAATGAGCAGTTCTTC.

V and J are TRBV7-9 and TRBJ2-7, with D maybe TRBD1 (5 bases). From germline, CDR1 is SEHNR and CDR2 FQNEAQ (reference sequence). Between the trimmed V and J ends, which lost 6 bases and 8 bases, there was a span of 23 bases. The length of the CDR3 is 15 residues. The CDR3 DNA reads as TGTGCCAGCAGTCCTGACAGTCAGACCAGGATACAGCAGTACTTC. It codes for CASSPDSQTRIQQYF. The whole variable domain, remainder taken from reference TRBV7-9 and TRBJ2-7, is DTGVSQNPRHKITKRGQNVTFRCDPISEHNRLYWYRQTLGQGPEFLTYFQNEAQLEKSRLLSDRFSAERPKGSFSTLEIQRTEQGDSAMYLCASSPDSQTRIQQYFGPGTRLTVT.

The gene calls are TRBV11-2 and TRBJ1-2, with D unclear. The V and J ends lost 3 bases and 4 bases respectively, with 12 bases between them. The CDR3 runs 14 residues. Germline CDR1 SGHAT, CDR2 FQNNGV. CDR3 protein: CASSLRRSSYGYTF. The CDR3 DNA sequence: TGTGCCAGCAGCTTGAGAAGGTCTAGCTATGGCTACACCTTC.

The table lists this clonotype with a few counts. This chain uses TRBV7-8 with TRBJ2-1; 15 nucleotides agree with TRBD2. This CDR3 has 19 amino acids. V trimming: 4 bases; J trimming: 5 bases; junction bases outside the gene matches: 12. Germline V lookup: CDR1 SGHVS, CDR2 FQNEAQ. Here the CDR3 reads CASSSPLRTSGRAHNEQFF. In DNA, the CDR3 is TGTGCCAGCAGCTCTCCCCTGAGGACTAGCGGGAGGGCCCACAATGAGCAGTTCTTC. The variable domain in full, completed from reference TRBV7-8 and TRBJ2-1, reads GAGVSQSPRYKVAKRGQDVALRCDPISGHVSLFWYQQALGQGPEFLTYFQNEAQLDKSGLPSDRFFAERPEGSVSTLKIQRTQQEDSAVYLCASSSPLRTSGRAHNEQFFGPGTRLTVL.